This entry concerns a single T cell receptor (beta chain). The antigen remains undetermined. These data come from a study of identical twins. The CDR3 covers 13 residues. Trimming removed 2 bases at V and 5 bases at J, with 9 bases between. Germline V lookup: CDR1 SGHTA, CDR2 FQGNSA. Study-level points and caveats: Possibly, invariant MAIT and iNKT cells partly confounded zero-insertion analyses. Fewer insertions characterized abundant cord blood beta clonotypes, whereas memory repertoires showed none.

After template switching added a universal primer site, the resulting cDNA carried unique molecular identifiers. MiXCR, run by TCRdb on the 5' RACE reads, gives a single entry per CDR3 protein. This table holds about 250,000 distinct CDR3 sequences, around 15% found once. All donors were healthy, and all were Caucasian. The TCR originated in a young woman in good health. V and J are TRBV7-2 and TRBJ1-1; no firm D call. The sequenced sample was memory (CD45RO+) T cells sorted from blood. The DNA of the CDR3 is TGTGCCAGCAGCTTAACAGTGTTTACTGAAGCTTTCTTT. Protein sequence: CASSLTVFTEAFF.